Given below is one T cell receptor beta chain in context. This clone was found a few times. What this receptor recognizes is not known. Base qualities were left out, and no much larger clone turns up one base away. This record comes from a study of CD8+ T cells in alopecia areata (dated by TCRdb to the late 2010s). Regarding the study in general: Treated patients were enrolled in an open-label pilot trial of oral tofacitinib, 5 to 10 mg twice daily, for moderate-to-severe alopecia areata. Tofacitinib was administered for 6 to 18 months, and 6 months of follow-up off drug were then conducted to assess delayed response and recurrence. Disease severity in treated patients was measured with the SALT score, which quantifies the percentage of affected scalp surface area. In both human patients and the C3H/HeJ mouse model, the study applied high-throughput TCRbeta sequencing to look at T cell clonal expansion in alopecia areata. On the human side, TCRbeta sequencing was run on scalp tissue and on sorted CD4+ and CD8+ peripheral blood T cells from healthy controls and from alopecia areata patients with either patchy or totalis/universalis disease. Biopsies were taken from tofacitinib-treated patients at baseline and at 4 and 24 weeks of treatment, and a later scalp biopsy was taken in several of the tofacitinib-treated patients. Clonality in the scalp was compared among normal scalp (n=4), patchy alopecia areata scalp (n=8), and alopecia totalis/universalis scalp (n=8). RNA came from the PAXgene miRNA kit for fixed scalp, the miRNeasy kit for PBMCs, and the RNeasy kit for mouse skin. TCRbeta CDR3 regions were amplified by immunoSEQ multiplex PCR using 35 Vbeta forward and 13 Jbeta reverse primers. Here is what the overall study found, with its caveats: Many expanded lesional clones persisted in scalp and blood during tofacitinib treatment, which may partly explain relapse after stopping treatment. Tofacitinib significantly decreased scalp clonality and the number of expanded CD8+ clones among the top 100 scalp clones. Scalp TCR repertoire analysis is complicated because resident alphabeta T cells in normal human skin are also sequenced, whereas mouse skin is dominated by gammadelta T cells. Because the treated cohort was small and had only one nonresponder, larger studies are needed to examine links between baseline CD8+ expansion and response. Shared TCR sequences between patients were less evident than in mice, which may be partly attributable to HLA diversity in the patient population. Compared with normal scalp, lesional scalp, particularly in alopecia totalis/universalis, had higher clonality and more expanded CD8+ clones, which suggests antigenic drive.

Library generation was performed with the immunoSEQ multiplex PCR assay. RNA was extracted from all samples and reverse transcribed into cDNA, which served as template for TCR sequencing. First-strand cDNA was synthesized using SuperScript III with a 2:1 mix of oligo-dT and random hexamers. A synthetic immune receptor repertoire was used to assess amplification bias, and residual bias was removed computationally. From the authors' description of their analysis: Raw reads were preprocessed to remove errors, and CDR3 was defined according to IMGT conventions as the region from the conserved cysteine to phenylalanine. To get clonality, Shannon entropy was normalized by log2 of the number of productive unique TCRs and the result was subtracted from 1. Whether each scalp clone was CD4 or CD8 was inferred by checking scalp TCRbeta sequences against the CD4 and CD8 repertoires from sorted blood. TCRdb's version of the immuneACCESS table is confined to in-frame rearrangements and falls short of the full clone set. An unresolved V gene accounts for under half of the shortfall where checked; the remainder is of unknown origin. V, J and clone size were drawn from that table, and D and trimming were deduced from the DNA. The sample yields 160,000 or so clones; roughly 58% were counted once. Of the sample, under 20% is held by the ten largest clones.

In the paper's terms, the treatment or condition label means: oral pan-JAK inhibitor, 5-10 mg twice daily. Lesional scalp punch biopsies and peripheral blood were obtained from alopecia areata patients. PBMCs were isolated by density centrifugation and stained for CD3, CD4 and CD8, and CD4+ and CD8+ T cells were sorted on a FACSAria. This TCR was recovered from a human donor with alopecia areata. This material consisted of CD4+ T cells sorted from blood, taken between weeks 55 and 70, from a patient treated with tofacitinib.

The sequenced DNA: TGCAGCGCCCGGACGGCGAGCTCCTACGAGCAGTACTTC. Its amino acids are CSARTASSYEQYF. The chain is assembled from TRBV29-1 and TRBJ2-7; the D gene remains uncertain. There are 13 amino acids in the CDR3, from cysteine to phenylalanine inclusive. This entry keeps only the CDR3 DNA: 39 bases, framed from base 1. Deletion took 7 bases off V and 0 bases off J, with a span of 13 bases between the germline ends. From a lookup of the germline V gene, CDR1 and CDR2 are SQVTM and ANQGSEA.